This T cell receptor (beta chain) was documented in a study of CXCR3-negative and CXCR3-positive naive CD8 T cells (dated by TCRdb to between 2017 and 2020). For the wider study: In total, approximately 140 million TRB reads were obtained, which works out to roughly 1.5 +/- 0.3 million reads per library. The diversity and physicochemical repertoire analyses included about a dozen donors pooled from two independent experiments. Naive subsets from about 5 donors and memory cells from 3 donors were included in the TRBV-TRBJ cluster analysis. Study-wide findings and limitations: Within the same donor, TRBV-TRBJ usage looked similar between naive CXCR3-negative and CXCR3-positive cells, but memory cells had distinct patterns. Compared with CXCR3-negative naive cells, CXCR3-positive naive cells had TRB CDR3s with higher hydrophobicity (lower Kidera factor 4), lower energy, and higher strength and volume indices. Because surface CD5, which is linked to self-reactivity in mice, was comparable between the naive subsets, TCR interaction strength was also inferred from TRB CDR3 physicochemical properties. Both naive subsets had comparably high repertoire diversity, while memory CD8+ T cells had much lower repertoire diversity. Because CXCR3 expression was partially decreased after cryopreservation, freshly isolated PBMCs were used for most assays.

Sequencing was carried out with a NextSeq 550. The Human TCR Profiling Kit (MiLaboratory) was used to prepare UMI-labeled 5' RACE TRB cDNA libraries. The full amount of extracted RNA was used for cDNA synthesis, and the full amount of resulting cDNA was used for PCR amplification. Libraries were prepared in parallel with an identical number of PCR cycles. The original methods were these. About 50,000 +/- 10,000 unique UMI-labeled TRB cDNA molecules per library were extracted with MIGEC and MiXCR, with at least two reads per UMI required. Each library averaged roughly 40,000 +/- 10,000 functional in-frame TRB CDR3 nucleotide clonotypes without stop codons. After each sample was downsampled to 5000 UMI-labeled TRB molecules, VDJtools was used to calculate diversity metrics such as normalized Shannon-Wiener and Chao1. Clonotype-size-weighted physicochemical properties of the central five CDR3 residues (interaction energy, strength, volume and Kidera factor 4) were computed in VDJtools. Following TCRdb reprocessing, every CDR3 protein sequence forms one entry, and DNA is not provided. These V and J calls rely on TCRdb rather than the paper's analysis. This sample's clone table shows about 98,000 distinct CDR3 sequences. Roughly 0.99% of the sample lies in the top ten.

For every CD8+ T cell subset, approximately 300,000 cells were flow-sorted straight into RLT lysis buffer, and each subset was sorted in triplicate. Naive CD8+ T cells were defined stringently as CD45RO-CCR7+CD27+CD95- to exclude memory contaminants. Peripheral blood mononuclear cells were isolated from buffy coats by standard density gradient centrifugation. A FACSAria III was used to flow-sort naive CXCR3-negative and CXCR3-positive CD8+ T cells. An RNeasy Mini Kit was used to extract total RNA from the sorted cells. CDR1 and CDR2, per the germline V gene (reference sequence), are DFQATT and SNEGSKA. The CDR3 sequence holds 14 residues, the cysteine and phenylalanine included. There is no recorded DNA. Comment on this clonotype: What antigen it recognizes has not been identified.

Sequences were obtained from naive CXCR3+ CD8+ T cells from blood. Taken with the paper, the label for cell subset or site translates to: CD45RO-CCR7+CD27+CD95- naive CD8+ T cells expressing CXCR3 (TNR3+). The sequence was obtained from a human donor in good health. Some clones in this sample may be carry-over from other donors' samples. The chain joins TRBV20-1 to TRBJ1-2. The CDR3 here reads CSARSSDLNYGYTF.